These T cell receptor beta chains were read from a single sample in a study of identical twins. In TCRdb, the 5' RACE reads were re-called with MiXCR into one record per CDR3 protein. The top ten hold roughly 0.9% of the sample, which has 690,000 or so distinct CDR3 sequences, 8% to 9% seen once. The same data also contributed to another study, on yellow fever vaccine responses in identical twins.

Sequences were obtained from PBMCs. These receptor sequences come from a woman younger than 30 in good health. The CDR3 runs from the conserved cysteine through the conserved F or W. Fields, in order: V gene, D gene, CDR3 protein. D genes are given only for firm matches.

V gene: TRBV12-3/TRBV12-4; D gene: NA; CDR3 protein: CASRMAGDGGLELFF
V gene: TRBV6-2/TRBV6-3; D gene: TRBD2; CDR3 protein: CASSPWGLVSYEQYF
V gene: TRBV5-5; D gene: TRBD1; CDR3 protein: CASRGDRALAEAFF
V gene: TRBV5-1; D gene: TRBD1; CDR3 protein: CASSPRQGSSYEQYF
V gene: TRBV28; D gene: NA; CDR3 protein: CASSLLGAKNIQYF
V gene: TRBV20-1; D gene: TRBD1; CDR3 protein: CSAGGQGNQPQHF
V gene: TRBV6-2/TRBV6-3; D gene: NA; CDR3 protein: CASSRGGFYNEQFF
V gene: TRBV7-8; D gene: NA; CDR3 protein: CASSPAARDNSYEQYF
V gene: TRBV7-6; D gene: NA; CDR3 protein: CASSLVGRGSMNTEAFF
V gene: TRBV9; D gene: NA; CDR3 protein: CASSGGIMNTGELFF
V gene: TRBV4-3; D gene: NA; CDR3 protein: CASSQAGLRQDTQYF
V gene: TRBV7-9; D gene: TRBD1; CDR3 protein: CASSPGQINSPLHF
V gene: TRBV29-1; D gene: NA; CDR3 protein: CSVVRQANYGYTF
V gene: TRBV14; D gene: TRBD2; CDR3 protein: CASSPGAGLAYTDTQYF
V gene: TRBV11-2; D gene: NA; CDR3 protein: CASSLRPEGELFF
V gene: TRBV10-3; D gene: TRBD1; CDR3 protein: CATLMGQGKSYEQYF
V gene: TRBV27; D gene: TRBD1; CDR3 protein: CASSLETGGFYEQYF
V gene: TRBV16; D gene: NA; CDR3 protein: CASSRGPSSYNEQFF
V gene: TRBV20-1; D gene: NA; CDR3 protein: CSARVLEETQYF
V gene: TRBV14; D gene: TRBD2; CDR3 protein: CASSLAGADIQYF
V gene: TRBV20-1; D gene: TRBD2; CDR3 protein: CSARDLWGGGYEQYF
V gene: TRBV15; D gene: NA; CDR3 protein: CATSRVSGIGNTEAFF